Presented here are 27 T cell receptor beta chains from one specimen sequenced in a study of T cells in Graves' hyperthyroidism and ophthalmopathy. What was amplified from RNA transcripts were TCR beta CDR3 regions. RT-PCR in the first round (using the HTBI primer set) targeted the TCR CDR3. TCRdb ran MiXCR on the multiplex PCR reads and lists one entry per CDR3 protein. The sample carries 550,000 to 600,000 distinct CDR3 sequences, approximately 14% recorded once. The specimen sequenced was blood. These receptors originate from a woman under 30 with Graves' ophthalmopathy.

The gene calls are TRBV20-1 and TRBJ2-7; TRBD2 matches 10 bases. This CDR3 contains 15 residues. Germline CDR1 is DFQATT and CDR2 is SNEGSKA (reference sequence). After removal of 3 bases from V and 1 base from J, the junction contained 6 bases not matched to a gene. Here the CDR3 DNA reads TGCAGTGCTAGTGACCCAGCGGGAGGGTCCTACGAGCAGTACTTC. The encoded protein is CSASDPAGGSYEQYF.

In its sample, this clonotype was seen many times. The chain links TRBV6-1 to TRBJ1-2; D possibly corresponds to TRBD1 (6 bases). CDR1 is MNHNS, CDR2 SASEGT, per germline. Trimming removed 1 base from V and 4 bases from J, with 16 bases in between. CDR3 size: 16 residues. The CDR3 spells CASSEVFRGGSYGYTF. CDR3 DNA sequence: TGTGCCAGCAGTGAAGTATTCAGGGGTGGTAGCTATGGCTACACCTTC.

This clonotype has ten or more counts. The chain employs TRBV7-2 and TRBJ2-1; D is possibly TRBD2 (6 bases). The V end was cut by 3 bases, the J end by 4 bases, with 13 bases between. Germline CDR1 reads SGHTA; CDR2 reads FQGNSA. The CDR3 is made up of 15 amino acids. The CDR3 loop is CASSLGGILYNEQFF. DNA of the CDR3: TGTGCCAGCAGCTTGGGCGGGATTCTTTACAATGAGCAGTTCTTC.

This clonotype occurred many times. The chain recombines TRBV27 with TRBJ2-5; tentatively, D is TRBD1 (6 bases). CDR3 length: 15 amino acids. V lost 1 base to trimming and J lost 3 bases, with 12 bases between them. The germline gives CDR1 MNHEY, CDR2 SMNVEV (reference sequence). The CDR3 loop reads CASSLWGRGEETQYF. For the CDR3, the DNA is TGTGCCAGCAGTTTATGGGGCAGGGGAGAAGAGACCCAGTACTTC.

This clonotype came up many times. The V gene is TRBV9, the J gene TRBJ2-7; no firm D call. The V and J ends lost 3 bases and 0 bases respectively, with 4 bases between them. This CDR3 comprises 12 residues. The germline V gene encodes CDR1 SGDLS and CDR2 YYNGEE. Here the CDR3 DNA reads TGTGCCAGCAGCGATAACTCCTACGAGCAGTACTTC. It is translated as CASSDNSYEQYF.

This clonotype showed up many times. The V and J genes are TRBV6-1 and TRBJ2-1, with 8 bases matching TRBD2. Germline CDR1 reads MNHNS; CDR2 reads SASEGT. The CDR3 has 14 residues. J was trimmed by 7 bases and V by 5 bases; bases with no gene match: 7. The CDR3 region is CASSRLAKDNEQFF. The CDR3 DNA follows: TGTGCCAGCAGTCGACTAGCGAAGGATAATGAGCAGTTCTTC.

This clonotype was seen many times. The chain employs TRBV7-2 and TRBJ2-7; D is possibly TRBD2 (5 bases). Per the germline V gene, CDR1 is SGHTA and CDR2 is FQGNSA. This CDR3 comprises 14 residues. The ends were cut back, 5 bases at V and 2 bases at J, with 13 bases in the middle. As DNA, the CDR3 is TGTGCCAGCAGCCTGTCGGGAACCACCTACGAGCAGTACTTC. This gives the protein CASSLSGTTYEQYF. Full variable domain (rest looked up from reference TRBV7-2 and TRBJ2-7): GAGVSQSPSNKVTEKGKDVELRCDPISGHTALYWYRQSLGQGLEFLIYFQGNSAPDKSGLPSDRFSAERTGGSVSTLTIQRTQQEDSAVYLCASSLSGTTYEQYFGPGTRLTVT.

The CDR3 region is CASSPGGLAGGNEQFF. CDR3 in DNA: TGTGCCAGCAGCCCAGGCGGACTAGCGGGGGGTAATGAGCAGTTCTTC. This chain uses TRBV3-1 with TRBJ2-1; 14 bases line up with TRBD2. V shed 4 bases, J shed 7 bases, and the junction held 6 bases outside the gene matches. CDR1 and CDR2 (germline): LGHDT, YNNKEL (reference sequence). This CDR3 spans 16 amino acids.

This clonotype was recorded at least ten times. The V call is TRBV7-9, the J call TRBJ2-7; TRBD1 aligns across 8 bases. V shed 7 bases, J shed 0 bases, and the junction held 8 bases outside the gene matches. Germline CDR1 SEHNR, CDR2 FQNEAQ (reference sequence). This CDR3 has 15 residues. CDR3 protein: CASTKQGVNSYEQYF. The DNA of the CDR3 is TGTGCCAGCACCAAACAGGGGGTGAACTCCTACGAGCAGTACTTC. The entire variable domain, with the rest obtained from reference TRBV7-9 and TRBJ2-7, is as follows: DTGVSQNPRHKITKRGQNVTFRCDPISEHNRLYWYRQTLGQGPEFLTYFQNEAQLEKSRLLSDRFSAERPKGSFSTLEIQRTEQGDSAMYLCASTKQGVNSYEQYFGPGTRLTVT.

The table lists this clonotype with many counts. The V call is TRBV6-5, the J call TRBJ2-7; 7 bases are shared with TRBD2. CDR1 and CDR2 from the germline V gene are MNHEY and SVGAGI. The CDR3 is made up of 16 amino acids. The V segment lost 2 bases and the J segment 0 bases; nucleotides outside the gene matches: 7. As DNA, the CDR3 is TGTGCCAGCAGTTACCAGGCCGGGAGGAGCTCCTACGAGCAGTACTTC. Translation: CASSYQAGRSSYEQYF.

This sequence joins TRBV5-6 and TRBJ1-2; TRBD1 matches 8 bases. The CDR3 loop spans 15 amino acids. Looked up from germline, CDR1 is SGHDT and CDR2 is YYEEEE. V lost 2 bases to trimming and J lost 7 bases; unmatched junction nucleotides: 10. The CDR3 DNA reads as TGTGCCAGCAGCTTCACGACAGGGGCCGGGAGTGGCTACACCTTC. Its protein is CASSFTTGAGSGYTF. Together with reference TRBV5-6 and TRBJ1-2, the CDR3 gives the full variable domain: DAGVTQSPTHLIKTRGQQVTLRCSPKSGHDTVSWYQQALGQGPQFIFQYYEEEERQRGNFPDRFSGHQFPNYSSELNVNALLLGDSALYLCASSFTTGAGSGYTFGSGTRLTVV.

The rearrangement links TRBV7-2 to TRBJ1-5; D ambiguous. Germline lookup yields CDR1 SGHTA and CDR2 FQGNSA. The CDR3 totals 17 residues. V gave up 5 bases and J gave up 3 bases, with 20 bases separating them. The CDR3 here is CASSLNSGSGNNQPQHF. In nucleotides, the CDR3 is TGTGCCAGCAGCCTCAATAGTGGGTCGGGGAACAATCAGCCCCAGCATTTT.

The V gene is TRBV19, the J gene TRBJ2-6; D gene unclear. Trimming removed 3 bases at V and 0 bases at J, with 24 bases between. The germline CDR1 and CDR2 sequences are LNHDA and SQIVND (reference sequence). CDR3 length equals 21 residues. The CDR3 nucleotides read TGTGCCAGTAGTATTTGGAGTCGGGCTATTCCAAGGGACTCTGGGGCCAACGTCCTGACTTTC. Protein product: CASSIWSRAIPRDSGANVLTF.

The chain joins TRBV7-9 to TRBJ2-7, with 13 bases that match TRBD2. Unmatched junction bases numbered 12, after V lost 3 bases and J lost 7 bases. The CDR3 runs 17 residues. Per the germline V gene, CDR1 is SEHNR and CDR2 is FQNEAQ (reference sequence). Here the CDR3 DNA reads TGTGCCAGCAGCTTCGATCCCGGGACTAGCGGGAAAGGAGAGCAGTACTTC. This codes for CASSFDPGTSGKGEQYF.

The chain carries TRBV28 and TRBJ2-1; 10 bases are a match to TRBD1. Germline trimming cut 8 bases from V and 5 bases from J; bases unmatched to any gene: 9. The CDR3 is made up of 15 amino acids. Germline V gene data show CDR1 as MDHEN and CDR2 as SYDVKM. CDR3: CASWLRDRGNNEQFF. The CDR3 nucleotides read TGTGCCAGCTGGCTAAGGGACAGGGGAAACAATGAGCAGTTCTTC. The full variable domain, rest sourced from reference TRBV28 and TRBJ2-1, is DVKVTQSSRYLVKRTGEKVFLECVQDMDHENMFWYRQDPGLGLRLIYFSYDVKMKEKGDIPEGYSVSREKKERFSLILESASTNQTSMYLCASWLRDRGNNEQFFGPGTRLTVL.

This clonotype was counted at least ten times. The rearrangement links TRBV20-1 to TRBJ2-7; the D is unclear. V gave up 6 bases and J gave up 0 bases, with 12 bases separating them. The CDR3 length is 13 residues. Germline V gene data show CDR1 as DFQATT and CDR2 as SNEGSKA (reference sequence). CDR3 sequence (DNA): TGCAGTGCAGCAGACAAGGACTCCTACGAGCAGTACTTC. This encodes CSAADKDSYEQYF.

There are many counts of this clonotype. The chain employs TRBV7-2 and TRBJ2-1; D is unclear. This CDR3 spans 15 amino acids. The germline V and J ends were trimmed by 0 bases and 3 bases, with 9 bases remaining between them. Per germline, CDR1 SGHTA and CDR2 FQGNSA. CDR3 bases: TGTGCCAGCAGCTTAGCGGAAAACAACTACAATGAGCAGTTCTTC. The encoded protein is CASSLAENNYNEQFF. The full variable domain, its missing parts supplied by reference TRBV7-2 and TRBJ2-1, is GAGVSQSPSNKVTEKGKDVELRCDPISGHTALYWYRQSLGQGLEFLIYFQGNSAPDKSGLPSDRFSAERTGGSVSTLTIQRTQQEDSAVYLCASSLAENNYNEQFFGPGTRLTVL.

This clonotype turned up a few times. This chain uses TRBV19 with TRBJ2-1, with D uncertain. Trimming took 3 bases from V and 8 from J, leaving 17 bases between them. CDR1 LNHDA and CDR2 SQIVND come from the germline V gene (reference sequence). The CDR3 runs 15 residues. CDR3 residues: CASSILYRSFDEQFF. The CDR3 nucleotides are TGTGCCAGTAGTATTTTATACCGCTCTTTCGATGAGCAGTTCTTC.

This clonotype was recorded at least ten times. This rearrangement joins TRBV7-2 to TRBJ2-7; the match to TRBD2 covers 11 bases. This CDR3 spans 15 amino acids. The V gene end was trimmed by 1 base and the J gene end by 5 bases; junction bases not matched to a gene: 4. Germline V CDR1 and CDR2: SGHTA, FQGNSA. The CDR3 DNA is TGTGCCAGCAGCTTAGAAGGGACTAGCGGAAACGAGCAGTACTTC. This encodes CASSLEGTSGNEQYF.

The CDR3 here is CASSILGKQYF. The DNA of the CDR3 is TGTGCCAGCAGTATACTTGGTAAGCAGTACTTC. The chain couples TRBV6-2 or TRBV6-3 to TRBJ2-7, with unresolved D. The CDR3 sequence is 11 residues long. In germline, CDR1 is MNHEY, CDR2 SVGEGT. Trimming shortened V by 5 bases and J by 8 bases, and 10 bases separated the two germline ends.

This clonotype was recorded many times. The chain combines TRBV3-1 with TRBJ2-3, with TRBD2 identical over 7 bases. CDR1 and CDR2 from the germline V gene are LGHDT and YNNKEL (reference sequence). J was trimmed by 1 base and V by 2 bases; bases with no gene match: 6. The CDR3 is made up of 16 amino acids. Here the CDR3 DNA reads TGTGCCAGCAGCCAACGGCTAGCGGCACGCACAGATACGCAGTATTTT. Amino acid sequence: CASSQRLAARTDTQYF.

This clonotype has only a few counts. This chain connects TRBV27 to TRBJ2-4, with D maybe TRBD2 (5 bases). In germline, CDR1 is MNHEY, CDR2 SMNVEV (reference sequence). The V end lost 4 bases, the J end lost 7 bases, and 8 bases lay between the germline ends. The CDR3 is made up of 12 amino acids. CDR3 sequence reads: CASSSGLNIQYF. In DNA, the CDR3 is TGTGCCAGCAGTTCAGGACTGAACATTCAGTACTTC.

The CDR3: CASRGLAGEFYNEQFF. CDR3 sequence (DNA): TGTGCCAGTAGGGGACTAGCGGGAGAGTTCTACAATGAGCAGTTCTTC. This rearrangement joins TRBV19 to TRBJ2-1; 14 bases agree with TRBD2. With 6 bases clipped from V and 3 bases from J, the junction kept 4 bases outside the gene matches. The CDR3 length is 16 residues. The V gene's germline CDR1 is LNHDA and CDR2 SQIVND (reference sequence). The whole variable domain, remainder taken from reference TRBV19 and TRBJ2-1, is DGGITQSPKYLFRKEGQNVTLSCEQNLNHDAMYWYRQDPGQGLRLIYYSQIVNDFQKGDIAEGYSVSREKKESFPLTVTSAQKNPTAFYLCASRGLAGEFYNEQFFGPGTRLTVL.

This clonotype was seen at least ten times. The J gene is TRBJ2-6, the V gene TRBV12-3 or TRBV12-4, with 13 bases that match TRBD2. There are 19 residues in the CDR3. Losses at the gene ends were 6 bases for V and 0 bases for J; bases not matched to a gene: 8. The CDR3 bases are TGTGCCAGCAGACGAACGGGACTAGCGGGAATCTCTGGGGCCAACGTCCTGACTTTC. Translating gives CASRRTGLAGISGANVLTF.

This sequence joins TRBV12-3 or TRBV12-4 and TRBJ2-7; 8 bases match TRBD1. V was clipped by 2 bases and J by 7 bases; unmatched bases: 16. The CDR3 length is 17 residues. CDR3 nucleotide sequence: TGTGCCAGCAGTTTAAGTTTCCGGGACAGGCGCCTAGGAGAGCAGTACTTC. Its translation: CASSLSFRDRRLGEQYF.

This clonotype was counted at least ten times. The chain has TRBV28 and TRBJ1-2; D is perhaps TRBD1 (5 bases). V shed 6 bases and J shed 7 bases, with 15 bases lying between them. This CDR3 region has 13 residues. Germline V gene data show CDR1 as MDHEN and CDR2 as SYDVKM. DNA for the CDR3: TGTGCCAGCAGCCCAGGACATGCCGGTGGCTACACCTTC. The encoded protein is CASSPGHAGGYTF.

As regards this clonotype: A much larger clone lies one base from this, so it may be a read error. This chain connects TRBV29-1 to TRBJ2-3, with D possibly being TRBD1 (5 bases). The V gene's germline CDR1 is SQVTM and CDR2 ANQGSEA. The CDR3 is made up of 13 amino acids. Between the trimmed V and J ends, which lost 0 bases and 4 bases, there was a span of 8 bases. The CDR3 nucleotides are TGCAGCGTTGAAGAGGCAGGGTCAGATACGCAGTATTTT. Protein product: CSVEEAGSDTQYF.